This TCR beta chain was observed in a study of identifying expanded T cells in peripheral blood. Trimming removed 5 bases at V and 5 bases at J, with 18 bases between. Germline V CDR1 and CDR2: MDHEN, SYDVKM. CDR3 length: 15 amino acids. This table comes from immunoSEQ multiplex PCR, and its TCRdb copy is limited to in-frame clones, with some not included. Among about 130,000 clones listed, 75% to 90% were seen once. The sequencing input was blood. This TCR derives from a person aged 18 to 70 in good health. The chain couples TRBV28 to TRBJ2-5; D remains ambiguous. The CDR3 sequence is CASSTVTASQETQYF. CDR3 bases: TGTGCCAGCAGTACGGTTACGGCGTCCCAGGAGACCCAGTACTTC. Together with reference TRBV28 and TRBJ2-5, the CDR3 gives the full variable domain: DVKVTQSSRYLVKRTGEKVFLECVQDMDHENMFWYRQDPGLGLRLIYFSYDVKMKEKGDIPEGYSVSREKKERFSLILESASTNQTSMYLCASSTVTASQETQYFGPGTRLLVL.